This T cell receptor (beta chain) was identified during a study of cytomegalovirus exposure and HLA in healthy donors. Profiling relied on immunoSEQ multiplex PCR, and the TCRdb table lists in-frame clones only, not all of them. This repertoire shows some 340,000 clones, roughly nine tenths found once; its top ten account for over 1%. Broader study findings: Most TCR sequences showed up rarely, but some public TCRs showed up in many donors.

On this clone: Its specificity is not known. This same CDR3 is encoded by further DNA sequences in the sample.

CDR1 SGHAT and CDR2 FQNNGV come from the germline V gene. The V segment lost 4 bases and the J segment 3 bases; nucleotides outside the gene matches: 2. The CDR3 has 13 residues. This clonotype was sampled from a woman aged 25 to 39 in good health and CMV-seropositive. The rearrangement uses TRBV11-2 and TRBJ2-7, with 8 bases matching TRBD1. Sequenced input: PBMCs. CDR3 in DNA: TGTGCCAGCAGCTCAGGACAGGGCTACGAGCAGTACTTC. Translating gives CASSSGQGYEQYF.